This is a list of T cell receptor beta chains from one sample in a study of PD-1 blockade in classical Hodgkin lymphoma. Method: immunoSEQ multiplex PCR; TCRdb's copy keeps in-frame clones and lacks some. The repertoire has tens of thousands of clones, 93% of them found once; the top ten carry under 9.5%. The specimen comprised peripheral blood mononuclear cells (PBMCs), sampled at baseline. These TCRs come from a human donor with classical Hodgkin lymphoma. Each CDR3 is given with its conserved first and last residue. Each record gives: V gene, J gene, D gene, clone size, CDR3 DNA, CDR3 protein. A D gene is named only where the DNA matches it firmly. Clone size, where shown, is once, few, many, or a class for clones that have expanded.

V gene: TRBV27; J gene: TRBJ2-5; D gene: TRBD1; clone size: -; CDR3 DNA: TGTGCCAGCAGTTTATCTCAGGGGGCGGGGGAGACCCAGTACTTC; CDR3 protein: CASSLSQGAGETQYF
V gene: TRBV5-1; J gene: TRBJ2-7; D gene: -; clone size: -; CDR3 DNA: TGCGCCAGCAGCATACTTCCAGGGGAGCAGTACTTC; CDR3 protein: CASSILPGEQYF
V gene: TRBV5-1; J gene: TRBJ2-7; D gene: TRBD2; clone size: -; CDR3 DNA: TGCGCCAGCAGCCCGGGGACTAGGGTGTCCTACGAGCAGTACTTC; CDR3 protein: CASSPGTRVSYEQYF
V gene: TRBV7-2; J gene: TRBJ2-7; D gene: TRBD2; clone size: -; CDR3 DNA: TGTGCCAGCAGCTTAAAAGTGGGACTAGCGGGGGACTTCATCTACGAGCAGTACTTC; CDR3 protein: CASSLKVGLAGDFIYEQYF
V gene: TRBV6-5; J gene: TRBJ2-7; D gene: -; clone size: -; CDR3 DNA: TGTGCCAGCAGTTACTTCGACAGCTACGAGCAGTACTTC; CDR3 protein: CASSYFDSYEQYF
V gene: TRBV6-1; J gene: TRBJ1-1; D gene: TRBD1; clone size: -; CDR3 DNA: TGTGCCAGCAGTTGGGACAGGGAGGGAACTGAAGCTTTCTTT; CDR3 protein: CASSWDREGTEAFF
V gene: TRBV19; J gene: TRBJ1-5; D gene: -; clone size: -; CDR3 DNA: TGTGCCAGTAGTATAGGCCTCCTGGTCTTGCCCCAGCATTTT; CDR3 protein: CASSIGLLVLPQHF
V gene: TRBV28; J gene: TRBJ1-1; D gene: -; clone size: -; CDR3 DNA: TGTGCCAGCAGTTCCAGTTGGGGAGGTACTGAAGCTTTCTTT; CDR3 protein: CASSSSWGGTEAFF
V gene: TRBV30; J gene: TRBJ1-2; D gene: TRBD1; clone size: once; CDR3 DNA: TGTGCCTGGAGTGCACCGGGGACAGCCCGTTCCCGATATGGCTACACCTTC; CDR3 protein: CAWSAPGTARSRYGYTF
V gene: TRBV6-1; J gene: TRBJ1-5; D gene: -; clone size: -; CDR3 DNA: TGTGCCAGCAGTGACCCAGTGGGTAGCAATCAGCCCCAGCATTTT; CDR3 protein: CASSDPVGSNQPQHF
V gene: TRBV27; J gene: TRBJ2-5; D gene: -; clone size: -; CDR3 DNA: TGTGCCAGCAGACCTTATCTCGGCGGAGAAGAGACCCAGTACTTC; CDR3 protein: CASRPYLGGEETQYF
V gene: TRBV29-1; J gene: TRBJ1-1; D gene: TRBD1; clone size: -; CDR3 DNA: TGCAGCGTCAGGACAGGCAACACTGAAGCTTTCTTT; CDR3 protein: CSVRTGNTEAFF
V gene: TRBV28; J gene: TRBJ1-2; D gene: -; clone size: -; CDR3 DNA: TGTGCCAGCAGTTTAACGACAGCCTCTAACTATGGCTACACCTTC; CDR3 protein: CASSLTTASNYGYTF
V gene: TRBV19; J gene: TRBJ2-5; D gene: TRBD2; clone size: -; CDR3 DNA: TGTGCCAGTAGTAACCTAGCGGGAATCCAAGAGACCCAGTACTTC; CDR3 protein: CASSNLAGIQETQYF
V gene: TRBV11-2; J gene: TRBJ2-3; D gene: -; clone size: -; CDR3 DNA: TGTGCCAGCAGACTTTCAGATACGCAGTATTTT; CDR3 protein: CASRLSDTQYF
V gene: TRBV29-1; J gene: TRBJ2-3; D gene: -; clone size: -; CDR3 DNA: TGCAGCGTGGCCGCAGGGTTTAGCACAGATACGCAGTATTTT; CDR3 protein: CSVAAGFSTDTQYF
V gene: TRBV11-2; J gene: TRBJ2-7; D gene: -; clone size: once; CDR3 DNA: TGTGCCAGCAGCTTAGGGGCAGGGCTTCCCTACGAGCAGTACTTC; CDR3 protein: CASSLGAGLPYEQYF
V gene: TRBV6-5; J gene: TRBJ1-3; D gene: -; clone size: -; CDR3 DNA: TGTGCCAGCAGTTACTCCCGGTACTCTGGAAACACCATATATTTT; CDR3 protein: CASSYSRYSGNTIYF
V gene: TRBV30; J gene: TRBJ1-1; D gene: -; clone size: -; CDR3 DNA: TGTGCCTGGGGGGGACACTCGAACACTGAAGCTTTCTTT; CDR3 protein: CAWGGHSNTEAFF
V gene: TRBV19; J gene: TRBJ2-3; D gene: -; clone size: -; CDR3 DNA: TGTGCCAGTAGTATCGGGGAGGGGGCCACAGATACGCAGTATTTT; CDR3 protein: CASSIGEGATDTQYF
V gene: TRBV19; J gene: TRBJ1-5; D gene: -; clone size: once; CDR3 DNA: TGTGCCAGTAGTATACCCCAGACTTATAGCAATCAGCCCCAGCATTTT; CDR3 protein: CASSIPQTYSNQPQHF
V gene: TRBV7-9; J gene: TRBJ2-3; D gene: -; clone size: -; CDR3 DNA: TGTGCCGTCAGGACTGTGGAGAGCACAGATACGCAGTATTTT; CDR3 protein: CAVRTVESTDTQYF
V gene: TRBV11-3; J gene: TRBJ2-1; D gene: -; clone size: -; CDR3 DNA: TGTGCCAGCAGCTTGGACGTCCACAATGAGCAGTTCTTC; CDR3 protein: CASSLDVHNEQFF
V gene: TRBV30; J gene: TRBJ2-1; D gene: -; clone size: -; CDR3 DNA: TGTGCCTCCCCCTTGGGGGTAGATGAGCAGTTCTTC; CDR3 protein: CASPLGVDEQFF
V gene: TRBV7-9; J gene: TRBJ2-7; D gene: -; clone size: -; CDR3 DNA: TGTGCCAGCAGCTTCCAGGGCTTCTACGAGCAGTACTTC; CDR3 protein: CASSFQGFYEQYF
V gene: TRBV5-6; J gene: TRBJ2-4; D gene: -; clone size: -; CDR3 DNA: TGTGCCAGCAGCTTGGGGACAGAAAACATTCAGTACTTC; CDR3 protein: CASSLGTENIQYF
V gene: TRBV9; J gene: TRBJ2-7; D gene: TRBD2; clone size: -; CDR3 DNA: TGTGCCAGCAGCGTAGGTTCTAGCGGGGGTTACGAGCAGTACTTC; CDR3 protein: CASSVGSSGGYEQYF
V gene: TRBV10-2; J gene: TRBJ2-7; D gene: -; clone size: -; CDR3 DNA: TGCGCCAGCAGTGAAACAGGGAACTCCTACGAGCAGTACTTC; CDR3 protein: CASSETGNSYEQYF
V gene: TRBV10-3; J gene: TRBJ2-2; D gene: -; clone size: -; CDR3 DNA: TGTGCCATCAGCGGATCCGGGACGCTCCCCCCTAGGGAGCTGTTTTTT; CDR3 protein: CAISGSGTLPPRELFF
V gene: TRBV9; J gene: TRBJ2-1; D gene: TRBD2; clone size: -; CDR3 DNA: TGTGCCAGCAGCGCTGGGACTAGCGGGAGTCATGAGCAGTTCTTC; CDR3 protein: CASSAGTSGSHEQFF
V gene: TRBV4-3; J gene: TRBJ2-2; D gene: TRBD2; clone size: -; CDR3 DNA: TGCGCCAGCAGCCAAGGACTAGCGGGAGGGTACGGGGAGCTGTTTTTT; CDR3 protein: CASSQGLAGGYGELFF
V gene: TRBV19; J gene: TRBJ1-5; D gene: -; clone size: -; CDR3 DNA: TGTGCCAGTAGTATTGGAGGGAATCAGCCCCAGCATTTT; CDR3 protein: CASSIGGNQPQHF
V gene: TRBV21-1; J gene: TRBJ1-1; D gene: -; clone size: once; CDR3 DNA: TGTGCCAGCAGCCAACGCCTAGCGCAGCGGGAGAACACTGAAGCTTTCTTT; CDR3 protein: CASSQRLAQRENTEAFF
V gene: TRBV14; J gene: TRBJ2-7; D gene: TRBD2; clone size: -; CDR3 DNA: TGTGCCAGCAGCGCTCTGGGCGGGAGTGCCTACGAGCAGTACTTC; CDR3 protein: CASSALGGSAYEQYF
V gene: TRBV5-5; J gene: TRBJ2-7; D gene: -; clone size: -; CDR3 DNA: TGTGCCAGCAGCTTGTTCGATGGGGCCAATGAGCAGTACTTC; CDR3 protein: CASSLFDGANEQYF
V gene: TRBV5-1; J gene: TRBJ1-4; D gene: TRBD1; clone size: -; CDR3 DNA: TGCGCCAGCAGCTTGAGGGGACAGAGATATAATGAAAAACTGTTTTTT; CDR3 protein: CASSLRGQRYNEKLFF
V gene: TRBV10-3; J gene: TRBJ2-3; D gene: TRBD2; clone size: -; CDR3 DNA: TGTGCCATCAGTGAAGCTAGCGGGGGGGCAGATACGCAGTATTTT; CDR3 protein: CAISEASGGADTQYF
V gene: TRBV25-1; J gene: TRBJ2-1; D gene: TRBD2; clone size: -; CDR3 DNA: TGTGCCAGCAGTGAACCCGGACTAGCCTACAATGAGCAGTTCTTC; CDR3 protein: CASSEPGLAYNEQFF
V gene: TRBV7-5; J gene: TRBJ2-1; D gene: -; clone size: -; CDR3 DNA: TGTGTCAGAAGCTCCGGGGCGGATGATGAGCAGTTCTTC; CDR3 protein: CVRSSGADDEQFF
V gene: TRBV5-7; J gene: TRBJ2-3; D gene: -; clone size: -; CDR3 DNA: TGTGCCAGCGGTAAGGCGGATACGCAGTATTTT; CDR3 protein: CASGKADTQYF
V gene: TRBV9; J gene: TRBJ2-3; D gene: -; clone size: -; CDR3 DNA: TGTGCCAGCAGCGCCTCGGGCCGCACAGATACGCAGTATTTT; CDR3 protein: CASSASGRTDTQYF
V gene: TRBV11-2; J gene: TRBJ1-2; D gene: -; clone size: -; CDR3 DNA: TGTGCCAGCAGCTCCTACTACGGGGGGGCGTCGGACGGCTACACCTTC; CDR3 protein: CASSSYYGGASDGYTF
V gene: TRBV4-1; J gene: TRBJ2-2; D gene: -; clone size: -; CDR3 DNA: TGCGCCAGCAGCCATCAGGGGGGCCGGGGCACCGGGGAGCTGTTTTTT; CDR3 protein: CASSHQGGRGTGELFF
V gene: TRBV6-6; J gene: TRBJ1-5; D gene: -; clone size: -; CDR3 DNA: TGTGCCAGCAAGACATCGGAACTAGGGCCCCAGCATTTT; CDR3 protein: CASKTSELGPQHF
V gene: TRBV19; J gene: TRBJ2-2; D gene: TRBD1; clone size: -; CDR3 DNA: TGTGCCAGTAGCGGACAGGGGCCCGGGGAGCTGTTTTTT; CDR3 protein: CASSGQGPGELFF
V gene: TRBV19; J gene: TRBJ2-5; D gene: TRBD2; clone size: once; CDR3 DNA: TGTGCCAGTACCCCTACTAGCGGGGGGTGGCAAGAGACCCAGTACTTC; CDR3 protein: CASTPTSGGWQETQYF
V gene: TRBV27; J gene: TRBJ2-2; D gene: -; clone size: -; CDR3 DNA: TGTGCCAGCAGTTTTGGAGCTCTCGGGGAGCTGTTTTTT; CDR3 protein: CASSFGALGELFF
V gene: TRBV4-3; J gene: TRBJ2-5; D gene: -; clone size: -; CDR3 DNA: TGCGCCAGCAGCCAAAGTCCAGGGGGGACGGAGACCCAGTACTTC; CDR3 protein: CASSQSPGGTETQYF
V gene: TRBV7-8; J gene: TRBJ2-7; D gene: -; clone size: -; CDR3 DNA: TGTGCCAGCAGCACTAACAGGGGGGGCTACGAGCAGTACTTC; CDR3 protein: CASSTNRGGYEQYF
V gene: TRBV7-9; J gene: TRBJ1-1; D gene: TRBD1; clone size: -; CDR3 DNA: TGTGCCAGCAGCTTGACAGGGGAGGGCACTGAAGCTTTCTTT; CDR3 protein: CASSLTGEGTEAFF
V gene: TRBV7-9; J gene: TRBJ2-1; D gene: TRBD1; clone size: -; CDR3 DNA: TGTGCCAGCAGCTCGAGCAGGGGGACCCCCAATGAGCAGTTCTTC; CDR3 protein: CASSSSRGTPNEQFF
V gene: TRBV6-5; J gene: TRBJ1-2; D gene: -; clone size: -; CDR3 DNA: TGTGCCAGCAGGAGGGAACTCTATGGCTACACCTTC; CDR3 protein: CASRRELYGYTF
V gene: TRBV12-5; J gene: TRBJ1-5; D gene: TRBD1; clone size: -; CDR3 DNA: TGTGCTAGTGGTGCGACACAGGGGGCTGGGAATCAGCCCCAGCATTTT; CDR3 protein: CASGATQGAGNQPQHF
V gene: TRBV6-5; J gene: TRBJ2-1; D gene: -; clone size: -; CDR3 DNA: TGTGCCAGCAGTTTTCTCGGACGCGGGGACAATGAGCAGTTCTTC; CDR3 protein: CASSFLGRGDNEQFF